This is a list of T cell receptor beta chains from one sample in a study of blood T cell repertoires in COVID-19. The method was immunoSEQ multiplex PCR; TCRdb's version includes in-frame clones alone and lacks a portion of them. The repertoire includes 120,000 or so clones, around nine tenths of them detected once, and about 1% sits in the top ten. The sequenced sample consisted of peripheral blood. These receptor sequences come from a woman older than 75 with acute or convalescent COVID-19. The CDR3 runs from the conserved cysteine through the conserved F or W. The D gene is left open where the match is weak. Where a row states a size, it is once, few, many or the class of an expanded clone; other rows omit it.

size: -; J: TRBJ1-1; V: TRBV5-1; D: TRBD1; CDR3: CASVRDRGPSEAFF; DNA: TGCGCCAGCGTCCGGGACAGGGGGCCCTCTGAAGCTTTCTTT
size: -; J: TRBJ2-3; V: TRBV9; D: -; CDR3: CASSIDSTSTDTQYF; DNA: TGTGCCAGCAGCATAGACAGTACTAGCACAGATACGCAGTATTTT
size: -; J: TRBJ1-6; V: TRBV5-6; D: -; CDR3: CASSLSLGNSPLHF; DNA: TGTGCCAGCAGCTTGTCCCTCGGGAATTCACCCCTCCACTTT
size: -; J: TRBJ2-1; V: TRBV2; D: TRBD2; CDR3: CASRAGLAGGHNEQFF; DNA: TGTGCCAGCAGGGCAGGACTAGCGGGGGGCCACAATGAGCAGTTCTTC
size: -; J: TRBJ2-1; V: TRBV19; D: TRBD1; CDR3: CASSPLTGSEQFF; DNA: TGTGCCAGTAGCCCCTTGACAGGGAGTGAGCAGTTCTTC
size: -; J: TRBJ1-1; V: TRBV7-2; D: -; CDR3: CASSLEGRSGTEAFF; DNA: TGTGCCAGCAGCTTAGAGGGCAGATCGGGGACTGAAGCTTTCTTT
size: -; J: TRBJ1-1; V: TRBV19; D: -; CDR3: CASSIAAGENTEAFF; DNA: TGTGCCAGTAGTATAGCGGCAGGCGAGAACACTGAAGCTTTCTTT
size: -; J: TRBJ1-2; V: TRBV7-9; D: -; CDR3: CASSLAGTSYTF; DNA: TGTGCCAGCAGCTTAGCGGGGACTTCCTACACCTTC
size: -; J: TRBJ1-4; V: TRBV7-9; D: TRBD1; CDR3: CASSLADRGEKLFF; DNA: TGTGCCAGCAGCTTAGCGGACAGGGGTGAAAAACTGTTTTTT
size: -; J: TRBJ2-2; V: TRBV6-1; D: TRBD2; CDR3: CASSVSLAGNTGELFF; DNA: TGTGCCAGCAGTGTTTCACTAGCGGGGAACACCGGGGAGCTGTTTTTT
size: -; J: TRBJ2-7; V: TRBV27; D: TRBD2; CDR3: CASSPHASGRPYEQYF; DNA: TGTGCCAGCAGTCCCCACGCTAGCGGGAGGCCCTACGAGCAGTACTTC
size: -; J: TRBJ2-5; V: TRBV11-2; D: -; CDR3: CASSSGVQETQYF; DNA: TGTGCCAGCAGCTCGGGGGTTCAAGAGACCCAGTACTTC
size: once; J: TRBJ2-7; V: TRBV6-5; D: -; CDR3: CASSRRQSSYEQYF; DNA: TGTGCCAGCAGTAGACGACAGAGCTCCTACGAGCAGTACTTC
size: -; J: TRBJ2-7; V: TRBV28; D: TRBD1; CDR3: CASRHEGQGRGEQYF; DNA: TGTGCCAGCAGGCATGAAGGACAGGGGCGGGGGGAGCAGTACTTC